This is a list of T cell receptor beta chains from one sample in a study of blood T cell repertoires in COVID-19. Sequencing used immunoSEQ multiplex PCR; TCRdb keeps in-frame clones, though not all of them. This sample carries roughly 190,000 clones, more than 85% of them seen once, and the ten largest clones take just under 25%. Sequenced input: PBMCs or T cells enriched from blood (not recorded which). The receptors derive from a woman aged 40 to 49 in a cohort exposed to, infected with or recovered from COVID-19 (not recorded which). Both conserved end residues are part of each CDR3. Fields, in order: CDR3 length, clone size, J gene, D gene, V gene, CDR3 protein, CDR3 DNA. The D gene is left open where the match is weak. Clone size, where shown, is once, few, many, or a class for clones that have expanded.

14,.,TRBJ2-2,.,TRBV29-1,CSFLRGGNTGELFF,TGCAGCTTCCTGAGGGGGGGGAACACCGGGGAGCTGTTTTTT
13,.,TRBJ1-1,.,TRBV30,CAWSFTLNTEAFF,TGTGCCTGGAGTTTCACATTGAACACTGAAGCTTTCTTT
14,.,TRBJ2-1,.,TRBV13,CASRNGGPVNEQFF,TGTGCCAGCAGAAACGGGGGGCCAGTCAATGAGCAGTTCTTC
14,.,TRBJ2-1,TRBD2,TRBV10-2,CASSPSGSRGEQFF,TGCGCCAGCAGTCCTAGCGGGAGTCGAGGAGAGCAGTTCTTC
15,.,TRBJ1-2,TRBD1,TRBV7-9,CASSSPTGTGDGYTF,TGTGCCAGCAGCAGTCCTACCGGGACAGGGGACGGCTACACCTTC
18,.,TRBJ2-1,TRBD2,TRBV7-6,CASSLLGWTSGRENEQFF,TGTGCCAGCAGCCTACTCGGTTGGACTAGCGGGAGAGAGAATGAGCAGTTCTTC
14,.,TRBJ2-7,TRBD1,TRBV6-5,CASSYAGQGGEQYF,TGTGCCAGCAGTTACGCGGGACAGGGTGGCGAGCAGTACTTC
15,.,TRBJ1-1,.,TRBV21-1,CASSKGPGMGTEAFF,TGTGCCAGCAGCAAAGGTCCCGGGATGGGCACTGAAGCTTTCTTT
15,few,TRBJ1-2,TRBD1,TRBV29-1,CSVEDRGEKNYGYTF,TGCAGCGTTGAGGACAGGGGGGAAAAAAACTATGGCTACACCTTC
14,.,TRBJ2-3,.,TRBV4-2,CASSLQGRTDTQYF,TGTGCCAGCAGCTTACAGGGACGCACAGATACGCAGTATTTT
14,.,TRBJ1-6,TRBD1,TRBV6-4,CASSKSRQGSPLHF,TGTGCCAGCAGTAAATCTAGACAGGGTTCACCCCTCCACTTT
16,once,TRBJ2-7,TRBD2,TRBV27,CASSLFRGGSFHEQYF,TGTGCCAGCAGTTTATTTAGGGGAGGGAGCTTTCACGAGCAGTACTTC
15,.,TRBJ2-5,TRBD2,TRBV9,CASSVSSGRGETQYF,TGTGCCAGCAGCGTCTCTAGCGGCCGGGGAGAGACCCAGTACTTC
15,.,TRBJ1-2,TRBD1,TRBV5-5,CASSLGRTGNYGYTF,TGTGCCAGCAGCTTGGGGAGGACAGGGAACTATGGCTACACCTTC
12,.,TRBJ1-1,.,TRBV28,CASSINRVEAFF,TGTGCCAGCAGTATCAACAGGGTGGAAGCTTTCTTT
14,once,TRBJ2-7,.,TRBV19,CASSTGAGSYEQYF,TGTGCCAGTAGTACCGGCGCGGGGTCCTACGAGCAGTACTTC
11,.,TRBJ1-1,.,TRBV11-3,CASSGGPEAFF,TGTGCCAGCAGCGGGGGCCCTGAAGCTTTCTTT
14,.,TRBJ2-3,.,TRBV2,CASSVESGGNTQYF,TGTGCCAGCAGTGTTGAAAGCGGAGGAAATACGCAGTATTTT
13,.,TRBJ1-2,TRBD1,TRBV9,CASSVGQGPYCTF,TGTGCCAGCAGCGTCGGACAGGGGCCCTATTGCACCTTC
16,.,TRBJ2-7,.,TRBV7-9,CASSAGRGRASYEQYF,TGTGCCAGCAGCGCCGGGAGGGGGCGGGCCTCCTACGAGCAGTACTTC
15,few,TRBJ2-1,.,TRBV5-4,CASSPRRAGYNEQFF,TGTGCCAGCAGCCCCCGCCGTGCCGGCTACAATGAGCAGTTCTTC
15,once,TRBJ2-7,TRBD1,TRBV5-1,CASSLGGQGHDEQYF,TGCGCCAGCAGCTTGGGGGGACAGGGACATGACGAGCAGTACTTC
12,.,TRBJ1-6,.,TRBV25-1,CASSDPYSPLHF,TGTGCCAGCAGTGACCCGTATTCACCCCTCCACTTT
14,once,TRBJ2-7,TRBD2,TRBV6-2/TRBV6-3,CASSWGLADYEQYF,TGTGCCAGCAGCTGGGGACTAGCGGACTACGAGCAGTACTTC
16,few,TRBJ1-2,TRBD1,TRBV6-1,CASSAIGDSPSYGYTF,TGTGCCAGCAGTGCGATTGGGGACAGCCCCAGCTATGGCTACACCTTC
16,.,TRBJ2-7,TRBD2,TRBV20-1,CSASKRETILAYEQYF,TGCAGTGCTAGTAAGCGGGAGACGATACTGGCCTACGAGCAGTACTTC
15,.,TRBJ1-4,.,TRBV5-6,CASSLDLGTNEKLFF,TGTGCCAGCAGCTTGGATCTGGGCACTAATGAAAAACTGTTTTTT
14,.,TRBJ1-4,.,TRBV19,CASSIGQGGEKLFF,TGTGCCAGTAGTATAGGGCAGGGCGGAGAAAAACTGTTTTTT
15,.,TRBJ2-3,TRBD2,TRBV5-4,CASSSGTSGGNTQYF,TGTGCCAGCAGCTCCGGGACTAGCGGGGGCAATACGCAGTATTTT
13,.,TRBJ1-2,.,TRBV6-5,CASRPVGGWGYTF,TGTGCCAGCAGACCAGTGGGGGGTTGGGGCTACACCTTC
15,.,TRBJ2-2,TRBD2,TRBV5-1,CASSLRRGDTGELFF,TGCGCCAGCAGCTTAAGGCGGGGGGACACCGGGGAGCTGTTTTTT
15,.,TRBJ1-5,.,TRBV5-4,CASSLLADGGNQRHF,TGTGCCAGCAGCCTTTTGGCCGACGGAGGAAACCAACGGCATTTT
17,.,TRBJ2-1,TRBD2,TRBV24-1,CATSEWGSGRSYNEQFF,TGTGCCACCAGTGAGTGGGGTAGCGGGAGGTCCTACAATGAGCAGTTCTTC
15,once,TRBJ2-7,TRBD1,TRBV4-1,CASSPDRGLLYEQYF,TGCGCCAGCAGCCCGGACAGGGGGCTGTTGTACGAGCAGTACTTC
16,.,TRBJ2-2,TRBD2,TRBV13,CASSLAGGGRTGELFF,TGTGCCAGCAGCTTAGCGGGAGGGGGTCGGACCGGGGAGCTGTTTTTT
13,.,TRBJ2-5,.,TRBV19,CASSTVKKETQYF,TGTGCCAGTAGTACAGTGAAAAAAGAGACCCAGTACTTC
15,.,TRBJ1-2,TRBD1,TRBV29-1,CSVVGGSEQGVGYTF,TGCAGCGTTGTTGGGGGCTCGGAGCAGGGGGTTGGCTACACCTTC
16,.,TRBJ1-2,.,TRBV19,CASSTLTVGPRLGYTF,TGTGCCAGTAGTACCTTGACCGTGGGTCCGAGGCTGGGCTACACCTTC
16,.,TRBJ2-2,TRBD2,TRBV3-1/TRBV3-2,CASSQEASGYTGELFF,TGTGCCAGCAGCCAAGAGGCTAGCGGATACACCGGGGAGCTGTTTTTT
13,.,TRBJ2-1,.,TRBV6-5,CASSFRREGEQFF,TGTGCCAGCAGTTTTCGGCGGGAAGGTGAGCAGTTCTTC
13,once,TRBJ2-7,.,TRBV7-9,CASSEAGAYEQYF,TGTGCCAGCAGCGAAGCAGGGGCCTACGAGCAGTACTTC
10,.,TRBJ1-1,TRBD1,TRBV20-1,CSASGGRAFF,TGCAGTGCCTCAGGGGGTCGAGCTTTCTTT
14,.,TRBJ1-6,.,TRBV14,CASSHRTDNSPLHF,TGTGCCAGCAGCCACCGGACAGATAATTCACCCCTCCACTTT
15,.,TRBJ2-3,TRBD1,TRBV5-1,CASSAGTGSTDTQYF,TGCGCCAGCAGCGCCGGGACAGGGAGCACAGATACGCAGTATTTT
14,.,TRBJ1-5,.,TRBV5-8,CASSLFRGNQPQHF,TGTGCCAGCAGCTTGTTCAGGGGCAATCAGCCCCAGCATTTT
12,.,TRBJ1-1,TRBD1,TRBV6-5,CASSVQGTEAFF,TGTGCCAGCAGCGTACAGGGGACTGAAGCTTTCTTT
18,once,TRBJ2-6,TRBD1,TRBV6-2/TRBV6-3,CASSPSGQMSSGANVLTF,TGTGCCAGCAGTCCCTCGGGACAGATGAGCTCTGGGGCCAACGTCCTGACTTTC
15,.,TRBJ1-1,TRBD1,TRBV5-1,CASSSKQGAGTEAFF,TGCGCCAGCAGCTCGAAACAGGGGGCGGGCACTGAAGCTTTCTTT
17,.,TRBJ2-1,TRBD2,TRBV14,CASSPLKTGLASDEQFF,TGTGCCAGCAGCCCTTTGAAAACGGGACTAGCTTCGGATGAGCAGTTCTTC
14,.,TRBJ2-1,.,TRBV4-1,CASSQVFSGNEQFF,TGCGCCAGCAGCCAAGTTTTTAGCGGTAATGAGCAGTTCTTC
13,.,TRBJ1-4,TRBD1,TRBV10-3,CAIKGQGDEKLFF,TGTGCCATCAAGGGACAGGGCGATGAAAAACTGTTTTTT
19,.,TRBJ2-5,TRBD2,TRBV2,CASSEALWASGRPQETQYF,TGTGCCAGCAGTGAAGCGCTTTGGGCTAGCGGGAGGCCACAAGAGACCCAGTACTTC
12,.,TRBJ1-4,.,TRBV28,CASSFSDEKLFF,TGTGCCAGCAGTTTTTCCGATGAAAAACTGTTTTTT
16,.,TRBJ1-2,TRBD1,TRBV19,CASSITGQNSNYGYTF,TGTGCCAGTAGTATAACGGGACAGAACAGTAACTATGGCTACACCTTC
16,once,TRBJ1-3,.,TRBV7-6,CASSLGRGRSGNTIYF,TGTGCCAGCAGCTTAGGTAGGGGTCGCAGCGGAAACACCATATATTTT
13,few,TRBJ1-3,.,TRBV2,CASNGEEGNTIYF,TGTGCCAGCAACGGGGAGGAAGGAAACACCATATATTTT
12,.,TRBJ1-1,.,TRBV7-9,CASFGFSTEAFF,TGTGCCAGCTTTGGCTTCTCCACTGAAGCTTTCTTT
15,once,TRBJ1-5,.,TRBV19,CASSHRGGSNQPQHF,TGTGCCAGTAGTCACAGAGGGGGAAGCAATCAGCCCCAGCATTTT
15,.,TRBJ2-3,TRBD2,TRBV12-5,CASGLSGGRPDTQYF,TGTGCTAGTGGTTTGTCGGGAGGGAGGCCCGATACGCAGTATTTT
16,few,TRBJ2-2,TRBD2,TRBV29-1,CSVYLAGVANTGELFF,TGCAGCGTTTATCTAGCGGGGGTCGCGAACACCGGGGAGCTGTTTTTT